One TCR beta chain is described in this entry. No antigen is known for it. This specimen comes from a study of T cell responses to AZD1222 COVID-19 vaccine. Study observations and caveats: Two doses of AZD1222 preceded a rise in Spike-specific TCR breadth and depth. Clonal diversity was possibly underestimated, and white British individuals and females predominated among donors. There were vaccine-associated CD4 TCRs across spike, dominant at 160-218 and 743-854. Epitopes outside B.1.351 and B.1.1.7 mutated regions reportedly drew nearly half of spike TCRs.

This CDR3 is 14 amino acids long. In germline, CDR1 is SGHNT, CDR2 YYREEE (reference sequence). The V end was cut by 2 bases, the J end by 6 bases, with 14 bases between. Sequenced by immunoSEQ multiplex PCR; TCRdb stores in-frame clones only, minus some. This sample has about 150,000 clones, with approximately 91% found just once. V usage is TRBV5-4 and J usage is TRBJ1-2; a possible D gene is TRBD1 (5 bases). The starting material was peripheral blood, obtained 28 days after the second dose of the MenACWY control vaccine. The origin of this receptor is an adult who received the MenACWY meningococcal vaccine as a control. DNA of the CDR3: TGTGCCAGCAGCTTCTGGGGGGATAGTAATGGCTACACCTTC. Translated, it gives CASSFWGDSNGYTF.